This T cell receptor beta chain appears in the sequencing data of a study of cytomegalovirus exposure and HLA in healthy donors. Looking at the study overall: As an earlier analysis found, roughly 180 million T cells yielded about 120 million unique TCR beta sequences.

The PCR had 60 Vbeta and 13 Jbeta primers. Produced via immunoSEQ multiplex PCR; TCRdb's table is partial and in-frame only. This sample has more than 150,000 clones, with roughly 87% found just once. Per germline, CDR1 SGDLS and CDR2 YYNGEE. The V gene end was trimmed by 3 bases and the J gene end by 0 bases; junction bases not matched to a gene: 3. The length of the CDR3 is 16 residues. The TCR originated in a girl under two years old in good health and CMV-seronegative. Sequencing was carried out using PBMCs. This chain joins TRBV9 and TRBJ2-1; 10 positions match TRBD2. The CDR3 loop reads CASSALAGGSYNEQFF. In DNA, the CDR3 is TGTGCCAGCAGCGCATTAGCGGGGGGCTCCTACAATGAGCAGTTCTTC.